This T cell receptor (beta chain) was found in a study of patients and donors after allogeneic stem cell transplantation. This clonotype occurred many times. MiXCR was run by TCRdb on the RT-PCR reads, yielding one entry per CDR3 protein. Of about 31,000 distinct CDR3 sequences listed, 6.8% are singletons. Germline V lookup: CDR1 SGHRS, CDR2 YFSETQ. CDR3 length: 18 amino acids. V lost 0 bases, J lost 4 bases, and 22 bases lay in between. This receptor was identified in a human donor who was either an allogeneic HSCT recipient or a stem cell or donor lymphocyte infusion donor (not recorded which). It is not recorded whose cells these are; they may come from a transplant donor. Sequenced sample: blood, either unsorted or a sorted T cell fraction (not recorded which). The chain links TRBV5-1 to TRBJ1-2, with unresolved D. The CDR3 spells CASSLVGRVLGIGYGYTF. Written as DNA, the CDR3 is TGCGCCAGCAGCTTGGTCGGGAGGGTGCTAGGAATTGGCTATGGCTACACCTTC.